Each of the 22 T cell receptor beta chains below was sequenced from the same sample in a study of T cells in Graves' hyperthyroidism and ophthalmopathy. Researchers took RNA transcripts and amplified the TCR beta CDR3 regions from them. Carried out on the TCR CDR3, a first-round RT-PCR used the HTBI primer set. Each CDR3 protein gets one entry after TCRdb re-called the multiplex PCR reads with MiXCR. The repertoire holds 370,000 or so distinct CDR3 sequences, with around 25% as singletons. Specimen: blood. Every receptor here comes from a man between 50 and 59 years old with Graves' hyperthyroidism.

V and J are TRBV15 and TRBJ1-2, with TRBD1 matching over 7 bases. From germline, CDR1 is LNHNV and CDR2 YYDKDF (reference sequence). The CDR3 totals 17 residues. V gave up 0 bases and J gave up 0 bases; unmatched junction bases: 7. This CDR3 reads CATSRDQGGFSNYGYTF. CDR3 sequence (DNA): TGTGCCACCAGCAGAGATCAGGGGGGCTTCTCTAACTATGGCTACACCTTC. The full variable domain, completed using reference TRBV15 and TRBJ1-2, is DAMVIQNPRYQVTQFGKPVTLSCSQTLNHNVMYWYQQKSSQAPKLLFHYYDKDFNNEADTPDNFQSRRPNTSFCFLDIRSPGLGDTAMYLCATSRDQGGFSNYGYTFGSGTRLTVV.

This clonotype was recorded a few times. This rearrangement joins TRBV5-6 to TRBJ2-7; D unclear. The CDR3 runs to 14 residues. Germline V gene data show CDR1 as SGHDT and CDR2 as YYEEEE. V lost 0 bases and J 3 bases, leaving 10 bases between the germline ends. CDR3 amino acids: CASSLAVLVYEQYF. The CDR3 DNA reads as TGTGCCAGCAGCTTGGCAGTCCTGGTCTACGAGCAGTACTTC. The variable domain in full, completed from reference TRBV5-6 and TRBJ2-7, reads DAGVTQSPTHLIKTRGQQVTLRCSPKSGHDTVSWYQQALGQGPQFIFQYYEEEERQRGNFPDRFSGHQFPNYSSELNVNALLLGDSALYLCASSLAVLVYEQYFGPGTRLTVT.

This clonotype was detected many times. The V call is TRBV7-6, the J call TRBJ2-5, with D perhaps TRBD1 (5 bases). Germline assignment: CDR1 SGHVS and CDR2 FNYEAQ. V was trimmed by 2 bases and J by 0 bases, leaving 13 bases between them. The CDR3 length is 16 residues. The CDR3 DNA reads as TGTGCCAGCAGCTTATCGGCAGGGCATGACCAAGAGACCCAGTACTTC. Translating it yields CASSLSAGHDQETQYF.

V usage is TRBV4-1 and J usage is TRBJ2-3; no firm D call. CDR1 and CDR2 from the germline V gene are MGHRA and YSYEKL. Trimming left V 3 bases short and J 6 bases short, with 10 bases between. The CDR3 consists of 13 residues. CDR3 residues: CASSQGNMDTQYF. The CDR3 nucleotides are TGCGCCAGCAGCCAGGGGAATATGGATACGCAGTATTTT.

This clonotype was observed a handful of times. The J gene is TRBJ2-1, the V gene TRBV18; D is possibly TRBD2 (6 bases). CDR1 KGHSH and CDR2 LQKENI come from the germline V gene. This CDR3 is 15 amino acids long. The V and J ends lost 4 bases and 3 bases respectively, with 13 bases between them. The CDR3 bases are TGTGCCAGCTCACAGGTAGGGAGGTTCTACAATGAGCAGTTCTTC. This codes for CASSQVGRFYNEQFF.

The V call is TRBV7-2, the J call TRBJ2-1, with no clear D. The germline V gene has CDR1 SGHTA and CDR2 FQGNSA. The CDR3 extends over 15 amino acids. Trimming took 1 base from V and 0 from J, leaving 7 bases between them. CDR3 nucleotide sequence: TGTGCCAGCAGCTTAGAGCCTAGCTCCTACAATGAGCAGTTCTTC. Its protein product is CASSLEPSSYNEQFF.

This clonotype came up many times. CDR3 DNA: TGTGCCAGCAGTCCCCGACCCTCTTACCAAGAGACCCAGTACTTC. Its protein is CASSPRPSYQETQYF. This chain joins TRBV27 and TRBJ2-5; D not certain. This CDR3 region has 15 residues. The V gene lost 5 bases and the J gene lost 0 bases, with 13 bases spanning the gap. Germline V gives CDR1 MNHEY, CDR2 SMNVEV (reference sequence).

The gene calls are TRBV20-1 and TRBJ1-2; maybe TRBD1 (6 bases). CDR1 and CDR2 from the germline V gene are DFQATT and SNEGSKA (reference sequence). The CDR3 totals 11 residues. Between the trimmed V and J ends, which lost 4 bases and 8 bases, there was a span of 11 bases. CDR3 nucleotide sequence: TGCAGTGCTAACCACAGGGACGGCTACACCTTC. It encodes CSANHRDGYTF.

This clonotype was counted ten times or more. The V and J genes are TRBV7-2 and TRBJ2-3; perhaps TRBD1 as D (6 bases). This CDR3 spans 15 amino acids. Germline V gene sequence: CDR1 SGHTA, CDR2 FQGNSA. V lost 6 bases, J lost 2 bases, and 15 bases lay in between. This CDR3 is CASSRDTYSTDTQYF. For the CDR3, the DNA is TGTGCCAGCAGTAGGGACACGTACTCCACAGATACGCAGTATTTT.

This clonotype was recorded a few times. This chain uses TRBV9 with TRBJ2-7; TRBD2 is a possible D gene (5 bases). Trimming took off 0 bases at V and 2 bases at J, with 15 bases between the two ends. In germline, CDR1 is SGDLS, CDR2 YYNGEE. This CDR3 has 16 residues. CDR3 sequence (DNA): TGTGCCAGCAGCGTAGGAGGGATCCACGGGGCCTACGAGCAGTACTTC. Protein product: CASSVGGIHGAYEQYF.

This clonotype was detected a few times. The rearrangement joins TRBV20-1 to TRBJ2-7; D tentatively reads TRBD1 or TRBD2 (6 bases each). Trimming cost V 2 bases and J 0 bases, with 8 bases left between them. The CDR3 runs 13 residues. Germline V gene data show CDR1 as DFQATT and CDR2 as SNEGSKA (reference sequence). As DNA, the CDR3 is TGCAGTGCTAGACCGGGGGCCTCCTACGAGCAGTACTTC. Its protein product is CSARPGASYEQYF.

The J gene is TRBJ2-5, the V gene TRBV12-3 or TRBV12-4; D unclear. The CDR3 has 13 amino acids. V dropped 5 bases and J dropped 7 bases, with 14 bases sitting between them. Here the CDR3 DNA reads TGTGCCAGCAGTCCCTCCCAGATAAGGACCCAGTACTTC. This gives the protein CASSPSQIRTQYF.

The chain couples TRBV6-5 to TRBJ2-7, with TRBD1 matching over 9 bases. From germline, CDR1 is MNHEY and CDR2 SVGAGI. J lost 6 bases, V lost 3 bases, and 9 bases had no gene match. The CDR3 extends over 15 amino acids. As DNA, the CDR3 is TGTGCCAGCAGTTATGCCGGGGACAGGGCTCCCGAGCAGTACTTC. Protein: CASSYAGDRAPEQYF.

This clonotype came up many times. The chain recombines TRBV3-1 with TRBJ1-4; D uncertain. CDR1 is LGHDT and CDR2 is YNNKEL in the germline V gene (reference sequence). The germline V and J ends were trimmed by 2 bases and 4 bases, with 8 bases remaining between them. The CDR3 is 14 amino acids. This CDR3 is CASSQTWDNEKLFF. DNA of the CDR3: TGTGCCAGCAGCCAAACCTGGGATAATGAAAAACTGTTTTTT.

Ten or more counts support this clonotype. The gene calls are TRBV13 and TRBJ2-1, with D possibly being TRBD1 (5 bases). Trimming left V 1 base short and J 6 bases short, with 16 bases between. CDR3 size: 16 residues. The germline CDR1 and CDR2 sequences are PRHDT and FYEKMQ (reference sequence). The DNA for the CDR3 is TGTGCCAGCAGCTTAGCCTTTTCAGGACACATCAATGAGCAGTTCTTC. It yields the protein CASSLAFSGHINEQFF.

This clonotype was picked up many times. The rearrangement joins TRBV28 to TRBJ2-7; 10 positions agree with TRBD1. Germline CDR1 and CDR2: MDHEN and SYDVKM. CDR3 length: 14 residues. Trimming cost V 5 bases and J 4 bases; bases outside gene matches: 5. The CDR3 here is CASSVGTGVYEQYF. The DNA of the CDR3 is TGTGCCAGCAGTGTTGGGACAGGGGTTTACGAGCAGTACTTC.

Ten or more counts support this clonotype. This sequence joins TRBV20-1 and TRBJ2-5; TRBD2 matches 9 bases. The CDR3 is 15 residues long. V was pared by 0 bases and J by 2 bases, with 4 bases of the junction left unmatched. In germline, CDR1 is DFQATT, CDR2 SNEGSKA (reference sequence). The CDR3 is CSAREAGGRQETQYF. CDR3 nucleotides: TGCAGTGCTAGAGAAGCGGGAGGAAGACAAGAGACCCAGTACTTC.

The table lists this clonotype with a few counts. The chain employs TRBV7-9 and TRBJ2-1, with unresolved D. Trimming took off 3 bases at V and 9 bases at J, with 6 bases between the two ends. CDR1 is SEHNR and CDR2 is FQNEAQ in the germline V gene (reference sequence). The CDR3 has 11 residues. This chain's CDR3 is CASSFGPEQFF. CDR3 DNA: TGTGCCAGCAGCTTTGGCCCTGAGCAGTTCTTC.

The V and J genes are TRBV5-1 and TRBJ2-7; TRBD1 might be the D (6 bases). Trimming stripped 1 base from V and 0 bases from J, with 14 bases between. The CDR3 has 16 residues. The V gene's germline CDR1 is SGHRS and CDR2 YFSETQ. The CDR3 DNA reads as TGCGCCAGCAGCTTGTATGTCCAGGGGAGCTCCTACGAGCAGTACTTC. It is translated as CASSLYVQGSSYEQYF.

The table lists this clonotype with many counts. The chain combines TRBV6-1 with TRBJ2-1; D gene ambiguous. The V end lost 3 bases, the J end lost 13 bases, and 16 bases lay between the germline ends. The CDR3 is made up of 13 amino acids. Germline CDR1 MNHNS, CDR2 SASEGT. CDR3 DNA sequence: TGTGCCAGCAGTGAGGGTGGGTGGGCTGTTCAGTTCTTC. Translated: CASSEGGWAVQFF.

The chain is built from TRBV20-1 and TRBJ2-3; 11 positions agree with TRBD2. In germline, CDR1 is DFQATT, CDR2 SNEGSKA (reference sequence). CDR3 length: 14 amino acids. V shed 4 bases, J shed 3 bases, and the junction held 3 bases outside the gene matches. The CDR3 DNA reads as TGCAGTGCTAAGGGACTAGCGGATACAGATACGCAGTATTTT. It specifies CSAKGLADTDTQYF.

This clonotype was detected a few times. V usage is TRBV28 and J usage is TRBJ1-2, with D possibly being TRBD1 (5 bases). The CDR3 is 11 residues long. Trimming left V 6 bases short and J 6 bases short, with 8 bases between. From germline, CDR1 is MDHEN and CDR2 SYDVKM. The CDR3 DNA reads TGTGCCAGCAGAGGAGGGGATGGCTACACCTTC. This encodes CASRGGDGYTF.